This T cell receptor (beta chain) was profiled in a study of neurological immune-mediated disorders. General study results and limits: Phylogenetic grouping assigned the repertoires of 18 of 34 multiple sclerosis patients to a single cluster of related CDR3 sequences. This cluster may be a repertoire-level signature.

CDR1 SNHLY and CDR2 FYNNEI come from the germline V gene. CDR3 length equals 24 residues. V shed 6 bases, J shed 0 bases, and the junction held 27 bases outside the gene matches. Ten or more counts support this clonotype. The antigen remains unidentified. TCRdb reprocessed the 5' RACE reads with MiXCR, giving one entry per CDR3 protein. The sample yields roughly 100,000 distinct CDR3 sequences, approximately 3.3% seen once. The receptor comes from a woman aged 18-29 years with multiple sclerosis. The sequenced material came from PBMCs. The rearrangement links TRBV2 to TRBJ2-1, with TRBD2 identical over 12 bases. Here the CDR3 reads CASRDLGQGRLAGDDWGSYNEQFF. The DNA for the CDR3 is TGTGCCAGCAGAGACCTTGGACAGGGAAGACTAGCGGGAGATGATTGGGGCTCCTACAATGAGCAGTTCTTC.